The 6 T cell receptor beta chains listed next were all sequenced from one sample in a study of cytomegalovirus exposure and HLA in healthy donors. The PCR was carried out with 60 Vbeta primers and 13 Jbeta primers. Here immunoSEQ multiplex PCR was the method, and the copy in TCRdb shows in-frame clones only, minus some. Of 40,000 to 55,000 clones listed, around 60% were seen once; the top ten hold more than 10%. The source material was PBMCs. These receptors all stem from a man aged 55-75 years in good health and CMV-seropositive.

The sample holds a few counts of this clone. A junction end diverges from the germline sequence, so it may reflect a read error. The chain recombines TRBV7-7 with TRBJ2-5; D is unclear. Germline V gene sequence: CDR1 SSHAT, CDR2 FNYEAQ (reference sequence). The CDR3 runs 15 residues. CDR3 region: CASSLGTLPQETQYF. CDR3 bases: TGTGCTAGCAGCTTAGGCACTCTGCCCCAAGAGACCCAGTACTTC.

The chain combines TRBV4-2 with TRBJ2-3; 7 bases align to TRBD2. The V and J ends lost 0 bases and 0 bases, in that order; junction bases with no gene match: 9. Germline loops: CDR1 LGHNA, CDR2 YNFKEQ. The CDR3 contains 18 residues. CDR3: CASSQDQVAGLSTDTQYF. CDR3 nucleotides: TGTGCCAGCAGCCAAGACCAGGTAGCGGGTTTGAGCACAGATACGCAGTATTTT.

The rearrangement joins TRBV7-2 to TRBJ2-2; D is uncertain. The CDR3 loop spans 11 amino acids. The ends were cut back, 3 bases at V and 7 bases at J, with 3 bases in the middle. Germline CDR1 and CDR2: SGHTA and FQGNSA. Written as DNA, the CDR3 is TGTGCCAGCAGCTTTATCGGGGAGCTGTTTTTT. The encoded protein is CASSFIGELFF.

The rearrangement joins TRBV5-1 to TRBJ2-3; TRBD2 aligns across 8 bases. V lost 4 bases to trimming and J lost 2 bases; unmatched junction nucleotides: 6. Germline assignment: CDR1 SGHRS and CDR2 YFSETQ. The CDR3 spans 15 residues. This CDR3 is CASSRTTSATDTQYF. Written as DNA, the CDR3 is TGCGCCAGCAGCCGCACGACTAGCGCCACAGATACGCAGTATTTT.

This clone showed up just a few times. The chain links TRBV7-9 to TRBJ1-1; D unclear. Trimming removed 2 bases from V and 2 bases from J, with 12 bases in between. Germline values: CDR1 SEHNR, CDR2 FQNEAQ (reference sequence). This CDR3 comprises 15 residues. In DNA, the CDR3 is TGTGCCAGCAGCTTACCTGGAGGCAGAAACACTGAAGCTTTCTTT. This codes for CASSLPGGRNTEAFF.

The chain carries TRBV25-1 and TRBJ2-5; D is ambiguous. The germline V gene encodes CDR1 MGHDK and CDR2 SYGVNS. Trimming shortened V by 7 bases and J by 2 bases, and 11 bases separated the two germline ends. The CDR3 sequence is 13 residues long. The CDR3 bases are TGTGCCAGCACGCCGGAGAATCAAGAGACCCAGTACTTC. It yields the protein CASTPENQETQYF.